Following are 10 T cell receptor beta chains from one sample sequenced in a study of graft-versus-host responses after intestinal transplantation. The antigens these receptors bind are not known. Sequenced by immunoSEQ multiplex PCR; TCRdb stores in-frame clones only, minus some. The table has 90,000 to 95,000 clones, about 90% seen once. The source material was unstimulated CD8+ T cells sorted from spleen or lymph node cells, sampled before intestinal transplant. These TCRs come from a human donor who received an intestinal transplant.

This chain connects TRBV11-2 to TRBJ2-7; TRBD2 aligns across 9 bases. CDR3 length: 19 amino acids. Per germline, CDR1 SGHAT and CDR2 FQNNGV. The V gene end was trimmed by 0 bases and the J gene end by 0 bases; junction bases not matched to a gene: 12. The CDR3 protein is CASSLEAGLAGVDSYEQYF. The DNA for the CDR3 is TGTGCCAGCAGCTTAGAGGCGGGCTTAGCGGGGGTAGACTCCTACGAGCAGTACTTC.

This clone has only one observation. This sequence joins TRBV7-6 and TRBJ2-1; 8 bases are a match to TRBD2. The CDR3 runs to 16 residues. Germline CDR1 reads SGHVS; CDR2 reads FNYEAQ. With V trimmed by 1 base and J by 0 bases, 2 bases remained unmatched. The CDR3 DNA reads as TGTGCCAGCAGCTTAGAGGCGGGGGGCTCCTACAATGAGCAGTTCTTC. It translates to CASSLEAGGSYNEQFF.

The gene calls are TRBV13 and TRBJ2-7, with 7 bases lining up with TRBD2. After removal of 1 base from V and 4 bases from J, the junction contained 4 bases not matched to a gene. From germline, CDR1 is PRHDT and CDR2 FYEKMQ (reference sequence). The CDR3 consists of 14 residues. The CDR3, as DNA: TGTGCCAGCAGCTTAGAAGTGGGAGGGTACGAGCAGTACTTC. Its protein is CASSLEVGGYEQYF. The entire variable domain, with the rest obtained from reference TRBV13 and TRBJ2-7, is as follows: AAGVIQSPRHLIKEKRETATLKCYPIPRHDTVYWYQQGPGQDPQFLISFYEKMQSDKGSIPDRFSAQQFSDYHSELNMSSLELGDSALYFCASSLEVGGYEQYFGPGTRLTVT.

V usage is TRBV7-9 and J usage is TRBJ2-1; D gene uncertain. Germline V lookup: CDR1 SEHNR, CDR2 FQNEAQ (reference sequence). The CDR3 is made up of 15 amino acids. The germline V and J ends were trimmed by 0 bases and 0 bases, with 6 bases remaining between them. The CDR3 spells CASSLAPSSYNEQFF. The CDR3 DNA reads as TGTGCCAGCAGCTTAGCCCCTAGCTCCTACAATGAGCAGTTCTTC.

The chain employs TRBV5-6 and TRBJ2-5; 11 positions match TRBD2. The CDR3 extends over 18 amino acids. CDR1 is SGHDT and CDR2 is YYEEEE in the germline V gene. V shed 2 bases and J 4 bases; nucleotides not matched to a gene: 13. The chain's CDR3 is CASSLDRWPSGGRETQYF. The CDR3 DNA is TGTGCCAGCAGCTTAGATCGGTGGCCTAGCGGGGGGAGAGAGACCCAGTACTTC.

The chain uses TRBV21-1 and TRBJ1-1; the table's D call TRBD1 went unverified against the DNA. TRBV21-1 is a documented pseudogene. The CDR3 is made up of 16 amino acids. CDR3 DNA: TGTGCCAGCAGCAAGGTTCAGGGGCGAACTAACACTGAAGCTTTCTTT. Amino acids: CASSKVQGRTNTEAFF.

The gene calls are TRBV27 and TRBJ2-1; D unresolved. The V gene's germline CDR1 is MNHEY and CDR2 SMNVEV (reference sequence). The CDR3 has 13 residues. V gave up 4 bases and J gave up 10 bases, with 14 bases separating them. CDR3 amino acids: CASSWSRVQEQFF. Here the CDR3 DNA reads TGTGCCAGCAGTTGGTCAAGGGTACAGGAGCAGTTCTTC.

The chain links TRBV2 to TRBJ2-1; a possible D gene is TRBD1 (6 bases). There are 13 residues in the CDR3. V was shortened by 7 bases and J by 7 bases, with 14 bases between the two germline ends. The germline V gene has CDR1 SNHLY and CDR2 FYNNEI. CDR3 sequence: CASMRPGTNEQFF. CDR3 bases: TGTGCCAGCATGAGACCCGGGACAAATGAGCAGTTCTTC.

CDR3 in amino acids: CASSYSAGGLNTGELFF. CDR3 bases: TGTGCCAGCAGTTACTCTGCGGGAGGGCTTAACACCGGGGAGCTGTTTTTT. The rearrangement joins TRBV28 to TRBJ2-2; 9 nucleotides match TRBD2. CDR1 and CDR2 (germline): MDHEN, SYDVKM. V was clipped by 4 bases and J by 2 bases; unmatched bases: 8. The CDR3 has 17 amino acids.

The chain combines TRBV9 with TRBJ2-1, with D tentatively TRBD2 (5 bases). V was trimmed by 4 bases and J by 7 bases, leaving 9 bases between them. Germline CDR1 is SGDLS and CDR2 is YYNGEE. There are 12 residues in the CDR3. The CDR3 protein is CASSPDYNEQFF. The CDR3 coding sequence is TGTGCCAGCAGCCCTGACTATAATGAGCAGTTCTTC.